The 10 T cell receptor beta chains presented below share a single source sample, sequenced in a study of T cell responses to AZD1222 COVID-19 vaccine. The protocol was immunoSEQ multiplex PCR, while the TCRdb copy is restricted to in-frame clones and leaves out a portion. The data show roughly 100,000 clones, with approximately 88% seen just once and about 17% held by the top ten. The sequencing used peripheral blood, collected on day 0 of AZD1222 vaccination. Source of these receptors: an adult in good health.

The chain is built from TRBV12-5 and TRBJ1-1; tentative D call: TRBD1 (6 bases). The ends were cut back, 6 bases at V and 8 bases at J, with 13 bases in the middle. The germline V gene has CDR1 LGHNT and CDR2 FRNRAP. This CDR3 is 12 amino acids long. The CDR3 sequence is CASGPIGQEAFF. CDR3 DNA: TGTGCTAGTGGCCCAATAGGACAGGAAGCTTTCTTT.

The chain uses TRBV7-2 and TRBJ2-5, with 12 bases identical to TRBD2. The germline CDR1 and CDR2 sequences are SGHTA and FQGNSA. With 0 bases clipped from V and 2 bases from J, the junction kept 7 bases outside the gene matches. The CDR3 contains 18 residues. The CDR3 DNA reads TGTGCCAGCAGCTTAGCCCCTCTAGCGGGAGGGGGGCAAGAGACCCAGTACTTC. Its protein is CASSLAPLAGGGQETQYF.

The chain is built from TRBV12-3 or TRBV12-4 and TRBJ1-3; unclear D gene. CDR3 length equals 12 residues. V gave up 5 bases and J gave up 4 bases, with 6 bases separating them. Here the CDR3 reads CASSPPGNTIYF. The DNA of the CDR3 is TGTGCCAGCAGTCCTCCCGGAAACACCATATATTTT.

The count of this clone is one. In DNA form, the CDR3 reads TGTGCCAGCAGATTACAGGGTTCTAACTATGGCTACACCTTC. Translated, it gives CASRLQGSNYGYTF. This sequence joins TRBV6-6 and TRBJ1-2, with D possibly matching TRBD1 (6 bases). V was trimmed by 6 bases and J by 0 bases, leaving 11 bases between them. The V gene's germline CDR1 is MNHNY and CDR2 SVGAGI (reference sequence). The CDR3 has 14 amino acids.

The J gene is TRBJ2-1, the V gene TRBV12-3 or TRBV12-4; tentative D call: TRBD2 (5 bases). The germline V and J ends were trimmed by 8 bases and 10 bases, with 12 bases remaining between them. CDR3 length: 11 amino acids. In DNA, the CDR3 is TGTGCCAGCGGACTGGCAGGAGAGCAGTTCTTC. It specifies CASGLAGEQFF.

This sequence joins TRBV4-1 and TRBJ1-2, with D uncertain. The CDR3 runs 15 residues. Germline CDR1 MGHRA, CDR2 YSYEKL. V lost 0 bases to trimming and J lost 8 bases, with 16 bases between them. The CDR3 DNA reads TGCGCCAGCAGCCAAGAGCGGTCAATTCAGTCGGGCTACACCTTC. It codes for CASSQERSIQSGYTF.

Points on this clone: This may be a read error: a much more frequent sequence differs by one nucleotide. Additional DNA sequences in this sample encode the identical CDR3. V usage is TRBV12-3 or TRBV12-4 and J usage is TRBJ2-3, with D perhaps matching TRBD1 or TRBD2 (6 bases each). The CDR3 length is 12 residues. V was shortened by 5 bases and J by 6 bases, with 9 bases between the two germline ends. The CDR3 reads CASSRGGDTQYF. CDR3 DNA sequence: TGTGCCAGCAGTCGAGGGGGGGATACGCAGTATTTT.

The chain is built from TRBV11-2 and TRBJ1-2, with D hard to call. This CDR3 comprises 14 residues. V lost 0 bases to trimming and J lost 2 bases, with 7 bases between them. Germline values: CDR1 SGHAT, CDR2 FQNNGV. The CDR3 here is CASSLDRANYGYTF. The CDR3 region has the DNA TGTGCCAGCAGCTTAGATAGGGCGAACTATGGCTACACCTTC.

The V and J genes are TRBV30 and TRBJ1-1; TRBD1 agrees at 8 bases. In germline, CDR1 is GTSNPN, CDR2 SVGIG (reference sequence). The CDR3 has 13 residues. V gave up 3 bases and J gave up 12 bases; unmatched junction bases: 12. CDR3 sequence: CAWSAGQGPVSFF. The CDR3, as DNA: TGTGCCTGGAGCGCAGGACAGGGTCCGGTGTCTTTCTTT.

The chain joins TRBV12-3 or TRBV12-4 to TRBJ2-5; D gene ambiguous. The V gene lost 8 bases and the J gene lost 2 bases, with 12 bases spanning the gap. The CDR3 runs to 13 residues. CDR3 bases: TGTGCCAGCCGTAAACGCCTTCAAGAGACCCAGTACTTC. Its protein is CASRKRLQETQYF.